This T cell receptor beta chain originates from a study of T cell responses to AZD1222 COVID-19 vaccine. V lost 4 bases and J 7 bases, leaving 8 bases between the germline ends. In germline, CDR1 is LGHNA, CDR2 YNFKEQ. This CDR3 contains 13 residues. Only in-frame clones appear in the TCRdb table, and some are missing; sequencing was by immunoSEQ multiplex PCR. This table holds approximately 88,000 clones, 78% found once. Study-wide points: Unmutated variant regions are reportedly the target of nearly half of TCRs that are spike-specific. There were mostly white British donors and more females than males, and clonal diversity was possibly underestimated. Among vaccine-associated CD4 TCRs, coverage spanned spike, with dominance at 160-218 and 743-854. Two AZD1222 doses significantly raised spike-specific TCR breadth and depth over controls.

This clone was counted a few times. The antigen remains unidentified. The V gene is TRBV4-2, the J gene TRBJ1-6, with a tentative D call TRBD1 (6 bases). The sample consisted of peripheral blood, taken on day 0 of AZD1222 vaccination. The TCR was taken from an adult in good health. CDR3 bases: TGTGCCAGCAGCCGGGACAACAATTCACCCCTCCACTTT. Translating it yields CASSRDNNSPLHF.